This T cell receptor (beta chain) was sequenced for a study of vaccination and CD4 T cells after COVID-19 (dated by TCRdb to between 2021 and 2024). About the investigation overall: Convalescent patients had a positive SARS-CoV-2 result on nasal swab PCR, and of these patients, under ten had mild disease and one had severe disease. In the convalescent cohort there were six males and four females, among whom were two Hispanic individuals, seven Caucasians, two Asians and one multiracial person. Each participant got two doses of either the Pfizer-BioNTech BNT162b2 vaccine (n=8) or the Moderna mRNA-1273 vaccine (n=2). Post-COVID blood samples were collected from convalescent patients a median of around 100 days after diagnosis, with a range of roughly 35 to 170 days. Post-vaccine blood samples were collected a median of approximately 72 days after the second vaccine dose, ranging from roughly 13 to 250 days. For stimulating the cultures, overlapping spike peptide pools were used, derived from SARS-CoV-2 as well as from the common cold coronaviruses HCoV-NL63, HCoV-OC43 and HCoV-229E. In control cultures, a CEFX viral epitope pool was used as positive control, an HIV-1 Nef peptide pool was used as negative control, or no peptide was added. In approximately eleven COVID-19 convalescent patients and a handful of infection-naive healthy vaccine recipients, the spike-specific CD4+ TCR repertoire before mRNA vaccination was compared with the repertoire after mRNA vaccination.

Compared with germline, V lacks 3 bases and J lacks 7 bases; bases without a gene match: 4. Looking up the germline V gene yields CDR1 SGHTA and CDR2 FQGNSA. Taken from cysteine to phenylalanine, the CDR3 has 16 residues. Only CDR3 DNA remains: 48 bases, in frame from the first base. Study-wide conclusions, independent of this receptor: The median number of SARS-CoV-2-reactive clonotypes rose from 21 after infection to 38 after vaccination, but the change was not significant. Only a relatively small number of convalescent patients were included in the study, and early timepoints following natural infection were not analyzed. In convalescent patients, a median around 90% of post-vaccine SARS-CoV-2-reactive clones were detected only after vaccination, suggesting vaccine-specific priming. Of the vaccine-specific clones in convalescent patients, 304 of 307, or nearly all, reacted only to SARS-CoV-2 spike and did not cross-react with common cold coronaviruses.

Libraries were constructed by PCR. DNA from cultured CD4+ T cells underwent TCR sequencing with the Oncomine TCR Beta short-read assay at the Johns Hopkins FTIC core. The QIAamp micro DNA kit was used to extract genomic DNA from the cultured CD4+ T cells. Oncomine TCR Beta libraries from cultured CD4+ T cells were pooled with unique dual indexes and sequenced on an Illumina iSeq 100. From the authors' description of their analysis: Non-productive sequences were filtered out, and CDR3s that did not start with C, did not end with F or W, or were shorter than 7 amino acids were discarded. Antigen-specific clonotypes were identified with the MANAFEST web application by comparing peptide-stimulated wells with reference and other culture wells. An FDR below 0.05, an odds ratio above 5, and a productive frequency above 0.1% in at least two of three replicate wells were required for clones to be considered positive. A clonotype was classed as cross-reactive if the clonotype showed significant expansion both in SARS-CoV-2 spike wells and in at least one common cold coronavirus spike condition. Levenshtein distances (stringdist) and unrooted phylogenetic trees (ape) in R version 3.6.1 were used to assess CDR3 homology. TCRdb ran its own pipeline on the public reads, namely fastp trimming at Q25 and MiXCR clone calling, and kept in-frame beta chains. Rows are unified per CDR3 protein, each entry keeping the most common DNA and genes. These V and J calls originate from TCRdb's pipeline instead of the authors' own analysis. Recorded for this sample are about 12,000 distinct CDR3 sequences; less than 75% of them occurred a single time. About 12% of the sample is taken by the ten largest.

The sample's treatment or condition label, in plain terms: roughly nine-day PBMC culture with coronavirus spike peptide pools or control peptides (ViraFEST assay). The ViraFEST assay, used in the study, expanded antigen-specific T cells with peptide pools and then identified the expanded clonotypes through TCR sequencing. Positive SARS-CoV-2 PCR tests in the convalescent patients dated from March to December 2020, before Alpha, Beta and Delta variants emerged in the United States. PBMCs were cultured at under 2.5 million per well in IMDM supplemented with about 5% human AB serum and about 9.6 IU/ml IL-2, with around 10 ug/ml peptide pools added. Half of the culture medium was replaced with fresh IL-2-containing medium on days 3 and 7. After 10 days of culture, CD4+ T cells were isolated by negative selection using the EasySep CD4+ T cell isolation kit. Ficoll-Paque Plus gradient centrifugation was used to isolate PBMCs from whole blood, and the isolated PBMCs were then either used fresh or cryopreserved at -140C. Culture conditions were generally each tested in triplicate wells.

Comment on this clonotype: The target of this receptor is not known. No much larger clonotype is one base removed from it; base qualities were not supplied.

The specimen was CD4+ T cells from blood, cultured in vitro. The chain was built from TRBV7-2 and TRBJ2-1; TRBD2 aligns with 15 central bases. The source is a human donor who had recovered from COVID-19. The nucleotide sequence is given as TGTGCCAGCAGCTTTCGGACTAGCGGGAGGGGGAATGAGCAGTTCTTC. Its amino acids are CASSFRTSGRGNEQFF.